This paragraph covers one T cell receptor (beta chain) sequence. This entry comes from a study of blood T cell repertoires in COVID-19. Study as a whole: Researchers got acute and convalescent COVID-19 samples from the United States, Italy and Spain. PBMCs, B-cell-depleted T cells, or T cells provided the cDNA or gDNA that made up the material.

Two negative PCRs, clearance, or symptom resolution were required of recovered Cohort 3 donors. Per the study methods: Amplification of reference gene primers was used by the study to estimate nucleated cell counts. Sequencing used immunoSEQ multiplex PCR; TCRdb keeps in-frame clones, though not all of them. Clone size and V and J calls were adopted from that table, with D and trimming inferred from the DNA. The sample consists of fewer than 400,000 clones, approximately 92% of them appearing once. The CDR3 extends over 14 amino acids. V was pared by 4 bases and J by 0 bases, with 10 bases between. The germline gives CDR1 SGHAT, CDR2 FQNNGV.

The V and J genes are TRBV11-2 and TRBJ2-7; no clear D. The sequence derives from a woman in her thirties who had recovered from COVID-19. Sequencing was performed on PBMCs or T cells enriched from blood (not recorded which). The CDR3 nucleotides read TGTGCCAGCAGCTCCCAGGCCAGCTCCTACGAGCAGTACTTC. Encoded protein: CASSSQASSYEQYF.